This T cell receptor (beta chain) derives from a study of blood T cell repertoires in COVID-19. Looking at the study overall: Samples taken during acute and convalescent COVID-19 were collected in the United States, Italy and Spain.

Original analysis: Counts of nucleated cells, estimated from reference gene primer amplification, were obtained. Profiled with immunoSEQ multiplex PCR; TCRdb holds only in-frame clones, not every one. V and J calls and clone size follow that table, whereas D and trimming were derived from the DNA. Of 230,000 or so clones listed, approximately 86% are singletons. Material: PBMCs or T cells enriched from blood (not recorded which). This receptor was identified in a woman in her forties or fifties with acute COVID-19.

CDR3 loop: CASSKSDREETQYF. CDR3 nucleotide sequence: TGTGCCAGCAGTAAGTCGGACAGGGAAGAGACCCAGTACTTC. The chain couples TRBV2 to TRBJ2-5; 8 bases agree with TRBD1. The CDR3 runs 14 residues. Germline V lookup: CDR1 SNHLY, CDR2 FYNNEI. V dropped 5 bases and J dropped 3; count of bases not matched to a gene: 5. Variable domain in full (rest from reference TRBV2 and TRBJ2-5): EPEVTQTPSHQVTQMGQEVILRCVPISNHLYFYWYRQILGQKVEFLVSFYNNEISEKSEIFDDQFSVERPDGSNFTLKIRSTKLEDSAMYFCASSKSDREETQYFGPGTRLLVL.